This T cell receptor (beta chain) was recorded in a study of chemoradiotherapy in HPV16-positive cancers. Study conclusions and caveats: Non-HPV-specific T cells did not expand in tumors during treatment, whereas candidate HPV-specific clones and E7-related motifs did.

Trimming left V 5 bases short and J 0 bases short, with 11 bases between. Germline loops: CDR1 LNHNV, CDR2 YYDKDF (reference sequence). This CDR3 has 14 amino acids. Sequencing used immunoSEQ multiplex PCR; TCRdb keeps in-frame clones, though not all of them. The repertoire has more than 11,000 clones, around 70% of them found once; the top ten carry roughly 19%. To note about this clone: No antigen is known for it.

The TCR sequence derives from a human donor with HPV-associated anogenital cancer. The rearrangement uses TRBV15 and TRBJ2-7; weak D call: TRBD1 (6 bases). The sample was collected from a patient who underwent chemoradiotherapy. As DNA, the CDR3 is TGTGCCACCAGCCCAGACAGGTCCTCCTACGAGCAGTACTTC. Protein product: CATSPDRSSYEQYF.